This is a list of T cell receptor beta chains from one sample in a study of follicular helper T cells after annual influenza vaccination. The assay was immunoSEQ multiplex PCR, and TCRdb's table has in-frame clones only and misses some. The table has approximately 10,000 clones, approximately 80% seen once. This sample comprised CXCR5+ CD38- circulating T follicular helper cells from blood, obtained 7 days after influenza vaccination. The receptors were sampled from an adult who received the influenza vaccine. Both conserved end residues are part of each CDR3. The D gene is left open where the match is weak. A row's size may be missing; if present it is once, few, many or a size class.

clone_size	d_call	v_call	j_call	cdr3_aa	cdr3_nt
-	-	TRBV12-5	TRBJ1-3	CASGLGTAPGNTIYF	TGTGCTAGTGGCCTCGGGACTGCTCCTGGAAACACCATATATTTT
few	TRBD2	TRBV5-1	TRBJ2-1	CASSSGLAGARDEQFF	TGCGCCAGCAGCTCCGGACTAGCGGGGGCGCGGGATGAGCAGTTCTTC
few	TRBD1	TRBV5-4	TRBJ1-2	CASSFDRGPYGYTF	TGTGCCAGCAGCTTCGACAGGGGGCCATATGGCTACACCTTC
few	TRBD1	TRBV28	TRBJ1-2	CASSPTGHYGYTF	TGTGCCAGCAGTCCGACAGGGCACTATGGCTACACCTTC
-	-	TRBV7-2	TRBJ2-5	CASSPQRGSAETQYF	TGTGCCAGCAGCCCGCAGAGAGGCAGCGCCGAGACCCAGTACTTC
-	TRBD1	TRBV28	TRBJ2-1	CASGQQGLNEQFF	TGTGCCAGCGGCCAACAGGGGTTAAATGAGCAGTTCTTC
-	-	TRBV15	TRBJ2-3	CATSRDPGEADTQYF	TGTGCCACCAGCAGAGATCCCGGGGAAGCAGATACGCAGTATTTT
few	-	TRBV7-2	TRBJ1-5	CASSPPDQPQHF	TGTGCCAGCAGCCCGCCTGATCAGCCCCAGCATTTT
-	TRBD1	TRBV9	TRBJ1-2	CASSPPTGKGDGYTF	TGTGCCAGCAGCCCACCGACAGGGAAAGGTGATGGCTACACCTTC
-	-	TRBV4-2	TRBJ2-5	CASSQDWGTQYF	TGTGCCAGCAGCCAAGATTGGGGGACCCAGTACTTC
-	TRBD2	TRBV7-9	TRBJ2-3	CASSFETGRSDTQYF	TGTGCCAGCAGCTTTGAGACCGGGAGGTCAGATACGCAGTATTTT
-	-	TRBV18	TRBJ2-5	CASSPPQGETQYF	TGTGCCAGCTCACCACCCCAGGGAGAGACCCAGTACTTC
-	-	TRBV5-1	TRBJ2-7	CASSTDREGYEQYF	TGCGCCAGCAGCACCGACAGGGAGGGCTACGAGCAGTACTTC
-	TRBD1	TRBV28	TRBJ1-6	CASRTGQGNSPLHF	TGTGCCAGCAGGACCGGACAGGGAAATTCACCCCTCCACTTT
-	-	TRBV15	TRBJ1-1	CATSRGGSHRNTEAFF	TGTGCCACCAGCCGAGGGGGAAGTCATAGAAACACTGAAGCTTTCTTT
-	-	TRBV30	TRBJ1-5	CAWSVTGLSNQPQHF	TGTGCCTGGAGTGTAACGGGACTTAGCAATCAGCCCCAGCATTTT
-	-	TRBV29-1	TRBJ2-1	CSVEEARLARDNEQFF	TGCAGCGTTGAAGAAGCCAGGCTAGCGAGAGACAATGAGCAGTTCTTC
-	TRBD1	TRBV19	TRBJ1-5	CASSTPDRGGQPQHF	TGTGCCAGTAGTACTCCGGACAGGGGGGGTCAGCCCCAGCATTTT
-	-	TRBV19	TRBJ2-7	CASSVVAGVSEQYF	TGTGCCAGTAGTGTCGTGGCAGGGGTCTCCGAGCAGTACTTC
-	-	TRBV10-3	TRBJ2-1	CAISEVGGLEQFF	TGTGCCATCAGTGAGGTCGGCGGACTAGAGCAGTTCTTC
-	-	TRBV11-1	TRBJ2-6	CASSSDSGANVLTF	TGTGCCAGCAGCTCGGACTCTGGGGCCAACGTCCTGACTTTC
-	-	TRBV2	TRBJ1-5	CASSDRNSNQPQHF	TGTGCCAGCAGTGATAGAAATAGCAATCAGCCCCAGCATTTT
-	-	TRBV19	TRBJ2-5	CASSSNNQETQYF	TGTGCCAGTAGTTCTAACAACCAAGAGACCCAGTACTTC
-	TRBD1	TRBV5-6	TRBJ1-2	CASSHDGGQGAVSGYTF	TGTGCCAGCAGCCACGACGGGGGACAGGGGGCGGTGAGTGGCTACACCTTC
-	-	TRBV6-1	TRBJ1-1	CASSEARTGLGMNTEAFF	TGTGCCAGCAGTGAAGCACGGACGGGTCTAGGGATGAACACTGAAGCTTTCTTT
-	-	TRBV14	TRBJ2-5	CASSSTVTVDQETQYF	TGTGCCAGCAGCTCTACCGTGACGGTTGACCAAGAGACCCAGTACTTC
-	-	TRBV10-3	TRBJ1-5	CASKRGASNQPQHF	TGTGCCAGCAAACGGGGGGCAAGCAATCAGCCCCAGCATTTT
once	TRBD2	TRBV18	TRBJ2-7	CASSPLAGEGEQYF	TGTGCCAGCTCACCTCTAGCGGGAGAAGGCGAGCAGTACTTC
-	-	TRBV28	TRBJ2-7	CASSLYSGQRYF	TGTGCCAGCAGTTTATACAGCGGACAGAGGTACTTC
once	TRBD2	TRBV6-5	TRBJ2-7	CASSYSRGGLGYEQYF	TGTGCCAGCAGTTACTCGAGAGGGGGACTAGGCTACGAGCAGTACTTC
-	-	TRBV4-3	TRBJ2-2	CASSVQARTGELFF	TGCGCCAGTAGCGTACAGGCCCGCACCGGGGAGCTGTTTTTT
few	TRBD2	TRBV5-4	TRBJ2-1	CASSHGTRVNEQFF	TGTGCCAGCAGCCACGGGACTAGGGTCAATGAGCAGTTCTTC
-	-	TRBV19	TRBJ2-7	CASSAEPHEQYF	TGTGCCAGCTCGGCCGAACCTCACGAGCAGTACTTC
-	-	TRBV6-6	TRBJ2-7	CASTRDSIDEQYF	TGTGCCAGCACCAGGGACTCCATCGACGAGCAGTACTTC
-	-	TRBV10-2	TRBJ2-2	CASSEANRDRGTGELFF	TGCGCCAGCAGTGAGGCAAACAGGGATCGGGGGACCGGGGAGCTGTTTTTT
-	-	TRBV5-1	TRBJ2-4	CASSYAAGVVDIQYF	TGCGCCAGCAGCTATGCGGCAGGGGTTGTGGACATTCAGTACTTC
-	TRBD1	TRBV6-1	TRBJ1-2	CASSEWTGSGYGYTF	TGTGCCAGCAGTGAATGGACAGGGTCTGGCTATGGCTACACCTTC
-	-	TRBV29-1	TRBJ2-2	CSAGDTDSAGELFF	TGCAGCGCCGGGGACACCGATTCCGCCGGGGAGCTGTTTTTT
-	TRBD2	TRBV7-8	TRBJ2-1	CASSHGLSGEYNEQFF	TGTGCCAGCAGCCACGGGTTGAGCGGGGAATACAATGAGCAGTTCTTC
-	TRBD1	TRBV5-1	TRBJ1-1	CASRRLGQGNTEAFF	TGCGCCAGCAGGCGCCTAGGACAGGGCAACACTGAAGCTTTCTTT
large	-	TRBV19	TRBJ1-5	CASGDSGTDQPQHF	TGTGCCAGTGGGGATTCAGGGACTGATCAGCCCCAGCATTTT
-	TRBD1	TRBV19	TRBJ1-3	CASMDRRSGNTIYF	TGTGCCAGCATGGACAGGCGCTCTGGAAACACCATATATTTT
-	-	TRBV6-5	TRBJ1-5	CASSYSRWGQPQHF	TGTGCCAGCAGTTACTCGAGATGGGGTCAGCCCCAGCATTTT
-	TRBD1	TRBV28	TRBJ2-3	CVVYRGGTDTQYF	TGTGTCGTTTACAGGGGTGGGACAGATACGCAGTATTTT
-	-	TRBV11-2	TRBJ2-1	CASSLMGNEQFF	TGTGCCAGCAGCTTAATGGGCAATGAGCAGTTCTTC
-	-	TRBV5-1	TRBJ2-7	CASSLGLGNYEQYF	TGCGCCAGCAGCTTGGGTCTCGGGAACTACGAGCAGTACTTC
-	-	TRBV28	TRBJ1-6	CASSGATYNSPLHF	TGTGCCAGCAGTGGGGCAACCTATAATTCACCCCTCCACTTT
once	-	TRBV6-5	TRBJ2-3	CAAWAGEGDTQYF	TGTGCGGCGTGGGCAGGGGAAGGTGATACGCAGTATTTT
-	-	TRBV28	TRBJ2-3	CASSSPAYTQYF	TGTGCCAGCAGTTCACCCGCATATACGCAGTATTTT
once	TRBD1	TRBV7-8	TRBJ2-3	CASSLASTGADTQYF	TGTGCCAGCAGCTTAGCTTCCACAGGGGCAGATACGCAGTATTTT
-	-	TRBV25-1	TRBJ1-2	CASSEYPLGYTF	TGTGCCAGCAGTGAATACCCCCTTGGCTACACCTTC
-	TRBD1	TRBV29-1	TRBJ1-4	CSVGDRVNEKLFF	TGCAGCGTTGGGGACAGGGTTAATGAAAAACTGTTTTTT
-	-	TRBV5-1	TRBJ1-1	CASSSRVGNTEAFF	TGCGCCAGCAGCTCGCGGGTAGGTAACACTGAAGCTTTCTTT
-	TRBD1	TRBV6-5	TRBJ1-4	CASSDRDRGEKLFF	TGTGCCAGCAGTGACCGGGACAGGGGTGAAAAACTGTTTTTT
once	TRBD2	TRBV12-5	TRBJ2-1	CASGTLAGGPDSYNEQFF	TGTGCTAGTGGCACACTAGCGGGGGGGCCGGACTCCTACAATGAGCAGTTCTTC
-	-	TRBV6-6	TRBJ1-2	CASRGGDYGYTF	TGTGCCAGCAGGGGGGGGGACTATGGCTACACCTTC
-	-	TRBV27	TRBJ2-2	CASGPGTLNTGELFF	TGTGCCAGCGGTCCCGGGACACTAAACACCGGGGAGCTGTTTTTT
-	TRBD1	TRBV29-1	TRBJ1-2	CSVSGQNYGYTF	TGCAGCGTTTCGGGACAGAACTATGGCTACACCTTC